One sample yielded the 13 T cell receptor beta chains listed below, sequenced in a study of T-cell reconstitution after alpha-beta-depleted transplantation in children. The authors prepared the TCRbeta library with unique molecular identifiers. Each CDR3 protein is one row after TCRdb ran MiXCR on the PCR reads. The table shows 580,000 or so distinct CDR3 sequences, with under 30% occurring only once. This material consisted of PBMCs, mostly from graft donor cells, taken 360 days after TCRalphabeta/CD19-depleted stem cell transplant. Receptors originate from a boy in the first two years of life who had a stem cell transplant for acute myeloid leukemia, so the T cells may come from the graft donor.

CDR3 nucleotides: TGTGCCAGCAGCTCTTCGGACAGGGGGTCCCACGAGCAGTACGTC. Protein product: CASSSSDRGSHEQYV. The V gene is TRBV7-2, the J gene TRBJ2-7, with TRBD1 matching 10 bases. Trimming removed 4 bases from V and 5 bases from J; junction bases left unmatched: 8. From germline, CDR1 is SGHTA and CDR2 FQGNSA. This CDR3 has 15 amino acids.

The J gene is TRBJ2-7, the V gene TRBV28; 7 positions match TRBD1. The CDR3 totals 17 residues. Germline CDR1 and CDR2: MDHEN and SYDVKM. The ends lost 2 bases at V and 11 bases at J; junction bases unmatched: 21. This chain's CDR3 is CASSLLRQGRRIQEEYV. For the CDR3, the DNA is TGTGCCAGCAGTTTACTCCGACAGGGACGGAGGATTCAGGAGGAGTACGTC.

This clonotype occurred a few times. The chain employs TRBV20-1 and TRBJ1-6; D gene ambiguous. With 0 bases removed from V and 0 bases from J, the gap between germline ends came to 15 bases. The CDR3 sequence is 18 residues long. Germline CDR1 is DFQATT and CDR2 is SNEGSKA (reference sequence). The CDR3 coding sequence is TGCAGTGCTAGAGATTCTTCAGCTGGGAGCTCCTATAATTCACCCCTCCACTTT. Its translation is CSARDSSAGSSYNSPLHF.

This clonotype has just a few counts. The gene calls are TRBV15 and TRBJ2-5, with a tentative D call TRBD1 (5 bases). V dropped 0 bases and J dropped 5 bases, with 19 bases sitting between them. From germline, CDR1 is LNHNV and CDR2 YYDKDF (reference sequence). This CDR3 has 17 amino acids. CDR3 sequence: CATSRDRLRDRLETQYF. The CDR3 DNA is TGTGCCACCAGCAGAGATAGGCTCAGGGATCGGCTGGAGACCCAGTACTTC.

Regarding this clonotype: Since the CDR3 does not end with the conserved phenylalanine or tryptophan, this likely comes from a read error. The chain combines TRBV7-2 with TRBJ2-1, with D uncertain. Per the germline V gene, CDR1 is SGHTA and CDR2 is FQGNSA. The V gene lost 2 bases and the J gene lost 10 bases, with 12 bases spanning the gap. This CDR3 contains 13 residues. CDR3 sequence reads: CASSLLGAGEQFS. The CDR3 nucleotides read TGTGCCAGCAGCTTACTAGGCGCAGGAGAGCAGTTCTCC.

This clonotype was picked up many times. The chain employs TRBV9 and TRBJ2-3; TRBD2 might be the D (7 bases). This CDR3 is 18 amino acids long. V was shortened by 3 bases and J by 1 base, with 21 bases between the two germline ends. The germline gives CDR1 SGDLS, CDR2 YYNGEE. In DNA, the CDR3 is TGTGCCAGCAGCGATTACTGGGGACGGGGGGCGCGCACAGATACGCAGTATTTT. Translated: CASSDYWGRGARTDTQYF.

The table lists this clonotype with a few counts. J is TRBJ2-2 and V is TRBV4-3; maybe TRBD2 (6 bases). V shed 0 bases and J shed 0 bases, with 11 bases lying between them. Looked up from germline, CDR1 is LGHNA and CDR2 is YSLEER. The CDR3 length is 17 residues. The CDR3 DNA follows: TGCGCCAGCAGCCAAGATTTGGACTATACGAACACCGGGGAGCTGTTTTTT. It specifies CASSQDLDYTNTGELFF.

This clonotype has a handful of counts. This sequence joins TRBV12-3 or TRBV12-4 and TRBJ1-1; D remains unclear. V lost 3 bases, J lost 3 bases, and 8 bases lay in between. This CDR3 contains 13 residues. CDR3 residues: CASSFFGYTEAFF. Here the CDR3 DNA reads TGTGCCAGCAGTTTTTTTGGGTACACTGAAGCTTTCTTT.

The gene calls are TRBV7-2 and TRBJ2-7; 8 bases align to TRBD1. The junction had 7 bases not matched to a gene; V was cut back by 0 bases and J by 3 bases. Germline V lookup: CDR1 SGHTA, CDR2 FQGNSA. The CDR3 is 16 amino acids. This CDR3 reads CASSLAHRGSFYEQYF. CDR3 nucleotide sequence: TGTGCCAGCAGCTTAGCGCACAGGGGGTCTTTCTACGAGCAGTACTTC.

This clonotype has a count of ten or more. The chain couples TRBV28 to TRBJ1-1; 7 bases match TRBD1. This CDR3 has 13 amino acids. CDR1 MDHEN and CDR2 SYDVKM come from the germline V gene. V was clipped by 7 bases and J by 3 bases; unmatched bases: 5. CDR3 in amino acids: CASITTGYTEAFF. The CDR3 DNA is TGTGCCAGCATTACGACAGGGTACACTGAAGCTTTCTTT.

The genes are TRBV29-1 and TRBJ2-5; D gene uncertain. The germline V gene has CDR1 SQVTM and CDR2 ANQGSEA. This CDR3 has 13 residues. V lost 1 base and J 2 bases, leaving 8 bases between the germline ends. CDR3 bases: TGCAGCGTTGAAGTAACTAATCAAGAGACCCAGTACTTC. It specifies CSVEVTNQETQYF.

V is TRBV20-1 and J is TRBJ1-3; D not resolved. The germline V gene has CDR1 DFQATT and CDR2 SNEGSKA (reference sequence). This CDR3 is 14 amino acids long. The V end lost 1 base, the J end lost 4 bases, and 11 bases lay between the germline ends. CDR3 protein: CSARVVGSGNTIYF. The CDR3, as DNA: TGCAGTGCTAGAGTTGTGGGGTCGGGAAACACCATATATTTT.

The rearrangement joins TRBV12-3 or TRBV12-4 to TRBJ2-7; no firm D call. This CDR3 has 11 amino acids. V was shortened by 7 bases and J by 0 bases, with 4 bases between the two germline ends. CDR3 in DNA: TGTGCCAGCATCCCCTCCTACGAGCAGTACGTC. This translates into CASIPSYEQYV.